These 17 T cell receptor beta chains were all obtained from the same sample, sequenced in a study of Ad26.COV2.S vaccination and SARS-CoV-2 variants. Sequenced by immunoSEQ multiplex PCR; TCRdb stores in-frame clones only, minus some. This sample yields 290,000 or so clones, of which about 87% are seen a single time; less than 3.5% belongs to the top ten. The treatment was: 19 received Ad26.COV2.S at low or high dose, single or two shots; several received placebo; per-sample allocation not given. Sampling was performed 63 days after the first vaccine or placebo injection. Sequences were derived from peripheral blood, sampled in a trial of Ad26.COV2.S vaccine versus placebo. Every receptor here comes from a person between 18 and 59 years old who received the Ad26.COV2.S COVID-19 vaccine or a placebo.

This clone was seen more than once but under ten times. V gene TRBV10-3 combines with J gene TRBJ1-1; no clear D gene. Trimming left V 2 bases short and J 10 bases short, with 14 bases between. The CDR3 has 13 amino acids. CDR1 and CDR2 (germline): ENHRY, SYGVKD. The CDR3 loop is CAISEDRSVGAFF. CDR3 nucleotides: TGTGCCATCAGTGAGGACCGGAGTGTAGGAGCTTTCTTT.

The CDR3 reads CASSYGVSPLHF. CDR3 nucleotide sequence: TGTGCCAGCAGTTACGGGGTTTCACCCCTCCACTTT. The chain uses TRBV6-6 and TRBJ1-6; D gene uncertain. V gave up 2 bases and J gave up 9 bases, with 5 bases separating them. The CDR3 consists of 12 residues. Germline CDR1 reads MNHNY; CDR2 reads SVGAGI (reference sequence).

This chain links TRBV18 with TRBJ1-5, with TRBD1 as a possible D gene (5 bases). In germline, CDR1 is KGHSH, CDR2 LQKENI. The V gene lost 3 bases and the J gene lost 9 bases, with 15 bases spanning the gap. The CDR3 length is 14 residues. The CDR3 nucleotides read TGTGCCAGCTCACCGTCTCGGGTTACAGGGCCCCAGCATTTT. Translating it yields CASSPSRVTGPQHF.

The chain joins TRBV10-3 to TRBJ2-7; 8 bases fit TRBD1. Per the germline V gene, CDR1 is ENHRY and CDR2 is SYGVKD. The CDR3 is 13 residues long. The V segment lost 8 bases and the J segment 3 bases; nucleotides outside the gene matches: 6. DNA of the CDR3: TGTGCCATCGCAGGGGGCTGGGGCTACGAGCAGTACTTC. Translating gives CAIAGGWGYEQYF.

The chain has TRBV5-4 and TRBJ2-5, with 12 nucleotides matching TRBD2. This CDR3 comprises 19 residues. With V trimmed by 2 bases and J by 0 bases, 11 bases remained unmatched. Germline lookup yields CDR1 SGHNT and CDR2 YYREEE (reference sequence). CDR3 residues: CASSFGGASGRAYQETQYF. CDR3 bases: TGTGCCAGCAGCTTCGGGGGGGCTAGCGGGAGGGCATACCAAGAGACCCAGTACTTC.

The gene calls are TRBV2 and TRBJ2-1; no reliable D call. Germline V gives CDR1 SNHLY, CDR2 FYNNEI. V dropped 7 bases and J dropped 9 bases, with 10 bases sitting between them. This CDR3 is built from 11 residues. CDR3 nucleotide sequence: TGTGCCAGCACCAAGGCCGTTGAGCAGTTCTTC. Its translation is CASTKAVEQFF.

The rearrangement links TRBV2 to TRBJ1-5; TRBD1 is a possible D gene (5 bases). CDR3 length equals 15 residues. Trimming stripped 4 bases from V and 2 bases from J, with 12 bases between. Germline CDR1 is SNHLY and CDR2 is FYNNEI. The CDR3 spells CASSVGQVGNQPQHF. CDR3 coding DNA: TGTGCCAGCAGTGTGGGGCAGGTTGGCAATCAGCCCCAGCATTTT. The variable domain in full, completed from reference TRBV2 and TRBJ1-5, reads EPEVTQTPSHQVTQMGQEVILRCVPISNHLYFYWYRQILGQKVEFLVSFYNNEISEKSEIFDDQFSVERPDGSNFTLKIRSTKLEDSAMYFCASSVGQVGNQPQHFGDGTRLSIL.

J is TRBJ2-1 and V is TRBV6-6; the match to TRBD1 covers 9 bases. After removal of 5 bases from V and 1 base from J, the junction contained 6 bases not matched to a gene. The CDR3 loop spans 16 amino acids. CDR1 is MNHNY, CDR2 SVGAGI, per germline (reference sequence). The CDR3 bases are TGTGCCAGCAGTCGAACAGGGGGCAGGTCCTACAATGAGCAGTTCTTC. Protein product: CASSRTGGRSYNEQFF.

This chain uses TRBV3-1 (or the pseudogene TRBV3-2) with TRBJ1-6, with no clear D. Trimming took off 1 base at V and 6 bases at J, with 7 bases between the two ends. Per the germline V gene, CDR1 is LGHDT and CDR2 is YNNKEL (reference sequence). The CDR3 is 14 amino acids. CDR3 sequence (DNA): TGTGCCAGCAGCCAAGTAGGGTTTAATTCACCCCTCCACTTT. It codes for CASSQVGFNSPLHF.

The chain recombines TRBV27 with TRBJ2-4, with D maybe TRBD2 (7 bases). The CDR3 has 15 amino acids. Trimming took off 6 bases at V and 2 bases at J, with 14 bases between the two ends. CDR1 and CDR2 (germline): MNHEY, SMNVEV (reference sequence). The CDR3 here is CASRAAGAPKNIQYF. The CDR3 bases are TGTGCCAGCAGGGCGGCGGGGGCCCCCAAAAACATTCAGTACTTC.

V gene TRBV7-8 combines with J gene TRBJ2-3; 7 bases agree with TRBD2. CDR1 is SGHVS and CDR2 is FQNEAQ in the germline V gene. This CDR3 has 14 residues. V lost 5 bases, J lost 6 bases, and 8 bases stayed unmatched. The CDR3 spells CASSHGLVRDTQYF. The CDR3 DNA sequence: TGTGCCAGCAGCCACGGACTAGTCAGGGATACGCAGTATTTT.

The chain uses TRBV4-1 and TRBJ1-4; no reliable D call. The germline gives CDR1 MGHRA, CDR2 YSYEKL. The CDR3 totals 14 residues. V shed 2 bases and J shed 5 bases, with 9 bases lying between them. CDR3 sequence: CASSQWTDNEKLFF. In DNA, the CDR3 is TGCGCCAGCAGCCAATGGACGGACAATGAAAAACTGTTTTTT.

V usage is TRBV2 and J usage is TRBJ1-4; D call uncertain. From germline, CDR1 is SNHLY and CDR2 FYNNEI. This CDR3 has 14 residues. V gave up 7 bases and J gave up 0 bases, with 9 bases separating them. The CDR3 nucleotides read TGTGCCAGCACCCCCCCGGCAACTAATGAAAAACTGTTTTTT. Its protein is CASTPPATNEKLFF.

This chain joins TRBV10-3 and TRBJ2-5, with TRBD2 matching 11 bases. The CDR3 is 15 amino acids. Per the germline V gene, CDR1 is ENHRY and CDR2 is SYGVKD. After removal of 3 bases from V and 3 bases from J, the junction contained 3 bases not matched to a gene. CDR3 region: CAISDQLAGEETQYF. DNA for the CDR3: TGTGCCATCAGTGATCAACTAGCGGGAGAAGAGACCCAGTACTTC.

The J gene is TRBJ1-3, the V gene TRBV11-2; D gene uncertain. Trimming cost V 1 base and J 1 base, with 17 bases left between them. The germline V gene has CDR1 SGHAT and CDR2 FQNNGV. The CDR3 covers 18 residues. The CDR3 DNA sequence: TGTGCCAGCAGCTTAGCAGCGGTCCCCGAGGTTTCTGGAAACACCATATATTTT. It is translated as CASSLAAVPEVSGNTIYF.

This clone was detected once. This rearrangement joins TRBV30 to TRBJ1-1, with D hard to call. CDR1 is GTSNPN and CDR2 is SVGIG in the germline V gene (reference sequence). The CDR3 extends over 12 amino acids. Trimming left V 1 base short and J 4 bases short, with 7 bases between. The CDR3 region is CAWSDRVTEAFF. CDR3 nucleotides: TGTGCCTGGAGTGATAGGGTCACTGAAGCTTTCTTT.

The V gene is TRBV10-3, the J gene TRBJ2-3; 7 positions match TRBD2. The CDR3 sequence is 13 residues long. CDR1 and CDR2 from the germline V gene are ENHRY and SYGVKD. After removal of 8 bases from V and 1 base from J, the junction contained 3 bases not matched to a gene. Here the CDR3 reads CAIQSGGTDTQYF. The DNA of the CDR3 is TGTGCCATCCAAAGCGGGGGCACAGATACGCAGTATTTT.